The 2 T cell receptor beta chains below were found in one sample sequenced in a study of shared clonotypes between healthy human individuals (dated by TCRdb to the early 2020s). The library was made by the immunoSEQ multiplex PCR assay. Imported from immuneACCESS, the table was reduced by TCRdb to in-frame sequences with V and J called. These copies leave out some clones; in studies compared against another copy, an unresolved V gene accounts for under half, and the cause of the remainder is not known. The sample includes around 1.5 million clones, with about 98% observed a single time. The top ten hold roughly 0.45% of the sample. The sequenced sample was naive CD4+ T cells sorted from blood. Interpreted using the paper, the cell subset or site label stands for: CD45RA+ positively selected. The receptor set was obtained from a man aged 25-40 years in good health.

The chain couples TRBV11-3 to TRBJ2-2, with D tentatively TRBD1 or TRBD2 (5 bases each). The germline V gene encodes CDR1 SGHNT and CDR2 YENEEA. V was clipped by 5 bases and J by 4 bases, with 11 bases between them. The CDR3 is made up of 14 amino acids. The chain's CDR3 is CASSDPGTTGELFF. DNA for the CDR3: TGTGCCAGCAGCGACCCGGGGACCACCGGGGAGCTGTTTTTT.

The gene calls are TRBV11-2 and TRBJ1-4; D is ambiguous. The CDR3 contains 13 residues. The germline V gene has CDR1 SGHAT and CDR2 FQNNGV. Trimming stripped 5 bases from V and 8 bases from J, with 12 bases between. The CDR3 sequence is CASSRAGYEKLFF. Written as DNA, the CDR3 is TGTGCCAGCAGCCGTGCGGGGTACGAAAAACTGTTTTTT.